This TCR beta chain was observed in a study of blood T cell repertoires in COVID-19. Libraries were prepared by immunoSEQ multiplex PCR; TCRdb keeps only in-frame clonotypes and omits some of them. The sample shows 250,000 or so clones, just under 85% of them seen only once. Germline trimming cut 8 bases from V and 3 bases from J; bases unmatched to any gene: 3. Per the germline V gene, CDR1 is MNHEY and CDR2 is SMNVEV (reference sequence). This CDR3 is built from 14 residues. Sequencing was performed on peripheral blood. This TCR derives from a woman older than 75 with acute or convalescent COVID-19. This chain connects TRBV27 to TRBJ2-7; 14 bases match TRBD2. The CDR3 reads CASHGTSGSYEQYF. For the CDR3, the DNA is TGTGCCAGCCATGGGACTAGCGGGAGCTACGAGCAGTACTTC.